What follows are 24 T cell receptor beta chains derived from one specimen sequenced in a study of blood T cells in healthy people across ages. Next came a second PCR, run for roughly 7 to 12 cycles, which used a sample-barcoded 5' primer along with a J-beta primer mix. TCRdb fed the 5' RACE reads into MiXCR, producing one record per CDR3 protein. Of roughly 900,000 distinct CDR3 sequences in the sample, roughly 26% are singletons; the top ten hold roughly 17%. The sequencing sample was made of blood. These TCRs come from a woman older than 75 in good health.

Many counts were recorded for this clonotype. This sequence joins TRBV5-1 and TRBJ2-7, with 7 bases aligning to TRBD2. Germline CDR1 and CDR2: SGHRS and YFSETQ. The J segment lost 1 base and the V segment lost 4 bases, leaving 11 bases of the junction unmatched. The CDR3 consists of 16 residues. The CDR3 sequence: CASSMGSGTASYEQYF. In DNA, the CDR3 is TGCGCCAGCAGCATGGGCAGCGGGACGGCATCCTACGAGCAGTACTTC.

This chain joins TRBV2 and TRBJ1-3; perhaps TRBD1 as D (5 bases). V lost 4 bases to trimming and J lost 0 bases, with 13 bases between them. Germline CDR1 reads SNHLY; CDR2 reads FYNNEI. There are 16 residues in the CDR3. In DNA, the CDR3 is TGTGCCAGCAGTGTGGGGGACGGCTACTCTGGAAACACCATATATTTT. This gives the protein CASSVGDGYSGNTIYF.

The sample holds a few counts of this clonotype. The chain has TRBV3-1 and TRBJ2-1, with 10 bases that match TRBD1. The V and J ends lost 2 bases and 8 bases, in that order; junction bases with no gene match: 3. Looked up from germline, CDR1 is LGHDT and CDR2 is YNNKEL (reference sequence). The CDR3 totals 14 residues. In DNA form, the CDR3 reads TGTGCCAGCAGCCAACCGACAGGGGGCCATGAGCAGTTCTTC. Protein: CASSQPTGGHEQFF.

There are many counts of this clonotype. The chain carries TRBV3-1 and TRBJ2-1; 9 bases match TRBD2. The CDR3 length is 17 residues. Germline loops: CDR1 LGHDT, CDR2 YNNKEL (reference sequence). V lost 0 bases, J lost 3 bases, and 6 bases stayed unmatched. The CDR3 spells CASSQDWAGGDYNEQFF. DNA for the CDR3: TGTGCCAGCAGCCAAGATTGGGCGGGGGGGGACTACAATGAGCAGTTCTTC.

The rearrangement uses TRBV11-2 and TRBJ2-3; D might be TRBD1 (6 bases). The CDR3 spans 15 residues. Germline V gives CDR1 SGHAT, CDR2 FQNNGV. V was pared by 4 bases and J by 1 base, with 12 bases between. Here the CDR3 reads CASSYYRDGTDTQYF. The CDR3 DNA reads TGTGCCAGCAGCTACTACAGGGATGGCACAGATACGCAGTATTTT.

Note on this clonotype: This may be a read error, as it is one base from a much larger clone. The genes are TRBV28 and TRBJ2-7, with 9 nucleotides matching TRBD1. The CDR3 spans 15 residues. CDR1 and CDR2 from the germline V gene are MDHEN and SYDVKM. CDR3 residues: CASSLTGGRSCEQYF. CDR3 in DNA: TGTGCCAGCAGTCTCACAGGGGGCAGGTCCTGCGAGCAGTACTTC.

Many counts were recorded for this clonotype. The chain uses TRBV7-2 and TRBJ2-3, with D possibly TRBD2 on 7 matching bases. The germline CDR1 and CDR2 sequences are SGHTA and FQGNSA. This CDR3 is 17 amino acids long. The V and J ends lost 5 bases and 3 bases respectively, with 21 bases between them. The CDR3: CASSPLWGGARTDTQYF. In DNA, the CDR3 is TGTGCCAGCAGCCCTCTTTGGGGGGGGGCGCGGACAGATACGCAGTATTTT.

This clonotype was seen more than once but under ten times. CDR3 protein: CASSPYRAPRGNQPQHF. Here the CDR3 DNA reads TGTGCCAGCAGCCCGTACCGGGCCCCGAGGGGCAATCAGCCCCAGCATTTT. The V call is TRBV7-2, the J call TRBJ1-5, with D unresolved. The CDR3 loop spans 17 amino acids. The germline CDR1 and CDR2 sequences are SGHTA and FQGNSA. Trimming cost V 5 bases and J 2 bases, with 19 bases left between them. Supplemented by reference TRBV7-2 and TRBJ1-5, the full variable domain reads GAGVSQSPSNKVTEKGKDVELRCDPISGHTALYWYRQSLGQGLEFLIYFQGNSAPDKSGLPSDRFSAERTGGSVSTLTIQRTQQEDSAVYLCASSPYRAPRGNQPQHFGDGTRLSIL.

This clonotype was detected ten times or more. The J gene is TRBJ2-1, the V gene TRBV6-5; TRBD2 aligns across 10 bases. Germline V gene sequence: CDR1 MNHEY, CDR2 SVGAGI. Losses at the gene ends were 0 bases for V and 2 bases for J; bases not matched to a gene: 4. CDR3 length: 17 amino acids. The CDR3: CASSYSSLAGAYNEQFF. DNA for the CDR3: TGTGCCAGCAGTTACTCGTCGCTAGCGGGGGCCTACAATGAGCAGTTCTTC.

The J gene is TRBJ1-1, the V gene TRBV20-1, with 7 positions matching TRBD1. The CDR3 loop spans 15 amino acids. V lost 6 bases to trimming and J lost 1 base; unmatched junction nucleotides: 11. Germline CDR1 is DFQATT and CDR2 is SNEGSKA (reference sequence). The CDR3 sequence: CSAGVAGGGNTEAFF. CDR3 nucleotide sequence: TGCAGTGCCGGGGTGGCAGGGGGAGGGAACACTGAAGCTTTCTTT.

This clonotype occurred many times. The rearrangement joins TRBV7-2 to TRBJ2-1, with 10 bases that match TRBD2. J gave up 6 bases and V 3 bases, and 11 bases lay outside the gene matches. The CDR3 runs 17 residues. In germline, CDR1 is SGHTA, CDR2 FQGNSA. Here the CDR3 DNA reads TGTGCCAGCAGCTTGAGCGGGGGGGGCTCAAGGGGCAATGAGCAGTTCTTC. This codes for CASSLSGGGSRGNEQFF. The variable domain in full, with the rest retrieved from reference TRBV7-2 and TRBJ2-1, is GAGVSQSPSNKVTEKGKDVELRCDPISGHTALYWYRQSLGQGLEFLIYFQGNSAPDKSGLPSDRFSAERTGGSVSTLTIQRTQQEDSAVYLCASSLSGGGSRGNEQFFGPGTRLTVL.

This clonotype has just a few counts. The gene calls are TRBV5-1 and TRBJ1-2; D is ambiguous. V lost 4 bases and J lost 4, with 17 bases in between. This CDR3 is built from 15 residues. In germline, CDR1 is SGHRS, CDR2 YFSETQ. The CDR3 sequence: CASSNGGQASYGYTF. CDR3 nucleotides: TGCGCCAGCAGCAATGGTGGGCAGGCCAGCTATGGCTACACCTTC.

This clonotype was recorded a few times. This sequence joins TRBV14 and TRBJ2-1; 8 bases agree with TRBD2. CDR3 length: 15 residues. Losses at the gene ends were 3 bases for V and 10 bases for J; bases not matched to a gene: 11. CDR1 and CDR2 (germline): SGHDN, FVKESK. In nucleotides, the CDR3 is TGTGCCAGCAGCCACCCGGGACTAGGGGCACAGGAGCAGTTCTTC. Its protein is CASSHPGLGAQEQFF.

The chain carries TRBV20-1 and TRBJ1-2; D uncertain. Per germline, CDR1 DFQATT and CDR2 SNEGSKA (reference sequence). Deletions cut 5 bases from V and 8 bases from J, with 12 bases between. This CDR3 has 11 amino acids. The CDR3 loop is CSADGSGGYTF. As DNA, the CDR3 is TGCAGTGCTGACGGGTCCGGGGGCTACACCTTC.

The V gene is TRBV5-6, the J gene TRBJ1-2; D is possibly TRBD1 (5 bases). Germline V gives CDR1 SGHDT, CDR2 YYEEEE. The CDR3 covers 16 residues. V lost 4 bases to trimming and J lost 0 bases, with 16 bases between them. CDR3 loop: CASSPPQGRSNYGYTF. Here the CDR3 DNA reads TGTGCCAGCAGCCCACCCCAGGGAAGGTCTAACTATGGCTACACCTTC.

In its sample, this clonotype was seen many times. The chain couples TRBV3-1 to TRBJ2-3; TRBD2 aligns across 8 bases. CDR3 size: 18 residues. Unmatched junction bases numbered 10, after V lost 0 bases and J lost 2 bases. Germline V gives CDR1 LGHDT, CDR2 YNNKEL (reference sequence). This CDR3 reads CASSQDLLAVFTTDTQYF. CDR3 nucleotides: TGTGCCAGCAGCCAAGATTTACTAGCGGTCTTCACCACAGATACGCAGTATTTT.

The CDR3 loop is CASSRAGQVYGYTF. The CDR3 nucleotides are TGTGCCAGCAGTCGAGCGGGACAGGTCTATGGCTACACCTTC. V gene TRBV12-3 or TRBV12-4 combines with J gene TRBJ1-2; TRBD1 matches at 8 bases. This CDR3 has 14 amino acids. V lost 5 bases and J lost 4; bases outside the gene matches: 6.

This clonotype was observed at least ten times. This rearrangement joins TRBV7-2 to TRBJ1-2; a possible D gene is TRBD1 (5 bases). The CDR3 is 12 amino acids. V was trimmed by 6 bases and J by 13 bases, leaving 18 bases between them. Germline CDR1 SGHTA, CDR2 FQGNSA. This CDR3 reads CASSDTGTSSTF. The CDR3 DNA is TGTGCCAGCAGTGATACTGGGACCTCTTCCACCTTC.

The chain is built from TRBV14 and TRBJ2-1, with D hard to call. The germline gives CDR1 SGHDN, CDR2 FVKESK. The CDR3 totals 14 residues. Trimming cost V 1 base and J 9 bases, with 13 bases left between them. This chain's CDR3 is CASSQVAGSGEQFF. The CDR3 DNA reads TGTGCCAGCAGCCAAGTTGCCGGGTCGGGTGAGCAGTTCTTC.

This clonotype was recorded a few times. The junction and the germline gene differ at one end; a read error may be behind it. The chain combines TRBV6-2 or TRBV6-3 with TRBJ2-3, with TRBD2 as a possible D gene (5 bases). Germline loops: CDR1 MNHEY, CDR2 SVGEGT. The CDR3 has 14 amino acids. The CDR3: CASSYSLATDTQYF. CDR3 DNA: TGTGCTAGCAGTTACTCTTTAGCGACAGATACGCAGTATTTT.

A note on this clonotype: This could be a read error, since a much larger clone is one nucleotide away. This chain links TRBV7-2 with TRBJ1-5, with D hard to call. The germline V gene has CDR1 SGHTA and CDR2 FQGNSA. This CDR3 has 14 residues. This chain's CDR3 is CASSPVQSNQPRHF. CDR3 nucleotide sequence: TGTGCCAGCAGCCCGGTACAGAGCAATCAGCCCCGGCATTTT.

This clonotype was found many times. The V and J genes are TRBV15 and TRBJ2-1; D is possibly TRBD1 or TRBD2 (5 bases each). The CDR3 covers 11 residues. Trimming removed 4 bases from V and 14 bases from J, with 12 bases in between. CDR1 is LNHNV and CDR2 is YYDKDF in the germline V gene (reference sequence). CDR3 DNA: TGTGCCACCAGCAACCGGGACCGCGAGTTCTTC. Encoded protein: CATSNRDREFF.

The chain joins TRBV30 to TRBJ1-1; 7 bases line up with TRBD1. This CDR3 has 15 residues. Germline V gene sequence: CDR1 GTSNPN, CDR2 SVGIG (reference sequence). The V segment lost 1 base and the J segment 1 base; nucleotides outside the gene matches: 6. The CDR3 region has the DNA TGTGCCTGGAGTGATAGGGGACAGACGAACACTGAAGCTTTCTTT. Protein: CAWSDRGQTNTEAFF.

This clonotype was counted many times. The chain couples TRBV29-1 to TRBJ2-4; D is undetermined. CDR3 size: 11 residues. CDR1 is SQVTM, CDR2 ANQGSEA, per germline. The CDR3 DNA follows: TGCACCGTCCCGGAGCTGGGGATTCAGTACTTC. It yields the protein CTVPELGIQYF.